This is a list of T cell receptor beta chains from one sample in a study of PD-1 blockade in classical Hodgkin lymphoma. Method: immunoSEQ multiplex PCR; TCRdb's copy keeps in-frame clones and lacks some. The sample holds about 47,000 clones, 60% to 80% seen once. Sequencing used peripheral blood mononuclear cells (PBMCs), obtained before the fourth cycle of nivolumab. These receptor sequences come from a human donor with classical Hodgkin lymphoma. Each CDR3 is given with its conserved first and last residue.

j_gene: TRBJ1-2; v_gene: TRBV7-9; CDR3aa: CASSLAQVYYGYTF
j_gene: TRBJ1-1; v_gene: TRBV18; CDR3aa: CASSPPIDRGTEAFF
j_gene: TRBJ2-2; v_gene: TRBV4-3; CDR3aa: CASSREDRTGELFF
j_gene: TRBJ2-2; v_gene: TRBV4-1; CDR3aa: CASSQPRAGNTGELFF
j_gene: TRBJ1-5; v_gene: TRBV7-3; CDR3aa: CASSFRRNQPQHF
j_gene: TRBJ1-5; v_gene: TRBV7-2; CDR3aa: CASSLGTGLFSLSQPQHF
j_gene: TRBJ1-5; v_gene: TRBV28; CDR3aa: CASRERDQPQHF
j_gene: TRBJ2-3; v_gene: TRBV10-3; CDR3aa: CAISRSRGGQDTQYF
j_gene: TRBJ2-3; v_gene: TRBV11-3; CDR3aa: CASSLDAGPGGDTQYF
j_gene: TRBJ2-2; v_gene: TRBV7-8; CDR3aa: CASSPDGTNTGELFF
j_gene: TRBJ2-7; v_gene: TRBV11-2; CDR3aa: CASRRLAETYEQYF
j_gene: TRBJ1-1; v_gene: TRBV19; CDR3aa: CASSILGGNTEAFF
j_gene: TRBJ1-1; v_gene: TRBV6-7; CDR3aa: CASSYLRTMNTEAFF
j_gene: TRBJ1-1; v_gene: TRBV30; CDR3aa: CAWSRNTEAFF
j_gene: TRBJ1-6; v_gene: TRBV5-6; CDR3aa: CASSLSGTGYNSPLHF
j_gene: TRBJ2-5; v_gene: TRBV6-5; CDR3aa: CASSYSIGSRQETQYF
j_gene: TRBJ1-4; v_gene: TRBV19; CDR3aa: CASSSYRNPNEKLFF
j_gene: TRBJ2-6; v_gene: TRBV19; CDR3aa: CASNIWTVSGANVLTF
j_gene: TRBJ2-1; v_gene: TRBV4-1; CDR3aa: CASSQDGTGAYNEQFF
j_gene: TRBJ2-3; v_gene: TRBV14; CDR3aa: CASSQFNPRQGGDTQYF
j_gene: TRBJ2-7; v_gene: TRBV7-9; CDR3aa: CASSLALGNEQYF
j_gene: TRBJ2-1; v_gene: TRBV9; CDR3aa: CASSVGAGYSYNEQFF
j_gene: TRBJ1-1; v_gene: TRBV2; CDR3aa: CASSGAVEAFF
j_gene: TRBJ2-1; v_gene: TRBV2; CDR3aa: CASARDGNNEQFF
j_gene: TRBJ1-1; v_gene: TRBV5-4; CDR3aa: CASSLEVVTEAFF
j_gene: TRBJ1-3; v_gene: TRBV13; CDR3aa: CASSLSSGNTIYF
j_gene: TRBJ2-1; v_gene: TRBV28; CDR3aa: CASSLRDTYLGQFF
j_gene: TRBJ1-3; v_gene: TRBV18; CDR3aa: CASSPPGLAVNTIYF
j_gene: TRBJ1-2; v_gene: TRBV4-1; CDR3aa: CASSQDIPRWAQANYGYTF
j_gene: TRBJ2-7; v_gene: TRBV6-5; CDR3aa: CASRLYSRSYEQYF
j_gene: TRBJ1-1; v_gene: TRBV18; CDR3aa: CASSPRAPAEAFF
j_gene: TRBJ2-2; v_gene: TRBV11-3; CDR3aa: CASSSRLAGPTGELFF
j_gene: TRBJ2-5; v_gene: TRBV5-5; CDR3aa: CASSSRDRPAETQYF
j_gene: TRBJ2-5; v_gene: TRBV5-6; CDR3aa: CASSLEMGQKETQYF
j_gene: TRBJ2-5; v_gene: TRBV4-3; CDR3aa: CASSAQRGRGETQYF
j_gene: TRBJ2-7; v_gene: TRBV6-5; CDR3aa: CASRQGHREQYF
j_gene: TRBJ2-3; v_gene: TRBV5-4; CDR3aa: CASSLRLAGGPSTDTQYF
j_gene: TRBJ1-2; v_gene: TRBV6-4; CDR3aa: CASSEAATVYGHTF
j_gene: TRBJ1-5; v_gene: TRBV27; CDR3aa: CASSFRDRNQPQHF
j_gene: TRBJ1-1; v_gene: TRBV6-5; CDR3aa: CASSYRQGVYTEAFF
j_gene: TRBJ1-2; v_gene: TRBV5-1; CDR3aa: CASSLPGEVGYTF
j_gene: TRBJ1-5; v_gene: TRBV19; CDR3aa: CASSIFARASNQPQHF
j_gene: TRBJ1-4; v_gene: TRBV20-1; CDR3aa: CSAETNEKLFF
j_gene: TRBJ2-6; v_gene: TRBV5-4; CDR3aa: CASSLTGANVLTF
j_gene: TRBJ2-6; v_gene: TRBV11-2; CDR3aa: CASSLGGSSGGANVLTF